Shown below are 28 T cell receptor beta chains from a single sample sequenced in a study of response to subunit inactivated influenza vaccine. TCRdb ran MiXCR on the RT-PCR reads and lists one entry per CDR3 protein. The sample lists approximately 700,000 distinct CDR3 sequences; roughly 14% were seen once. Sequenced here: PBMCs from blood, sampled 12 days after vaccination. The receptors were sampled from a man aged 45 to 65 who received an inactivated influenza vaccine.

V gene TRBV4-3 combines with J gene TRBJ2-1; TRBD2 agrees at 9 bases. V trimming: 2 bases; J trimming: 3 bases; junction bases outside the gene matches: 17. The CDR3 spans 20 residues. CDR1 and CDR2 from the germline V gene are LGHNA and YSLEER. The CDR3, as DNA: TGCGCCAGCAGCCAACTGATAAATAGCGGGAGCCTTCTTCTCTACAATGAGCAGTTCTTC. This gives the protein CASSQLINSGSLLLYNEQFF.

This clonotype turned up a few times. The chain has TRBV10-3 and TRBJ2-1; 10 bases map to TRBD2. After removal of 0 bases from V and 9 bases from J, the junction contained 14 bases not matched to a gene. The CDR3 covers 18 residues. The germline V gene has CDR1 ENHRY and CDR2 SYGVKD. The CDR3 DNA follows: TGTGCCATCAGTGAGTCGGGGGTTTGGCTAGCGGGAGACACTGAGCAGTTCTTC. It codes for CAISESGVWLAGDTEQFF.

A few counts support this clonotype. The chain couples TRBV3-1 to TRBJ1-2; possibly TRBD1 for D (6 bases). This CDR3 is built from 13 residues. Germline values: CDR1 LGHDT, CDR2 YNNKEL (reference sequence). V was pared by 6 bases and J by 4 bases, with 12 bases between. CDR3 protein: CASRNRDTYGYTF. CDR3 in DNA: TGTGCCAGCAGAAACAGGGATACCTATGGCTACACCTTC.

The V gene is TRBV7-6, the J gene TRBJ1-2; 8 nucleotides align to TRBD1. CDR1 SGHVS and CDR2 FNYEAQ come from the germline V gene. Unmatched junction bases numbered 6, after V lost 5 bases and J lost 4 bases. The CDR3 totals 14 residues. Here the CDR3 DNA reads TGTGCCAGCAGCCGGGGACAGGACGGCTATGGCTACACCTTC. This sequence encodes CASSRGQDGYGYTF.

This clonotype showed up just a few times. The V and J genes are TRBV6-5 and TRBJ2-3; TRBD2 agrees at 7 bases. Unmatched junction bases numbered 1, after V lost 1 base and J lost 3 bases. The germline V gene encodes CDR1 MNHEY and CDR2 SVGAGI. This CDR3 is built from 14 residues. CDR3 sequence reads: CASSYWEGTDTQYF. The CDR3 nucleotides read TGTGCCAGCAGTTACTGGGAGGGAACAGATACGCAGTATTTT.

The J gene is TRBJ2-7, the V gene TRBV10-3; D possibly corresponds to TRBD1 (6 bases). Per the germline V gene, CDR1 is ENHRY and CDR2 is SYGVKD. CDR3 length equals 13 residues. V lost 6 bases and J lost 8, with 17 bases in between. The CDR3 DNA follows: TGTGCCATCAGGGATTTGACAGGAGCCCAGCAGTACTTC. Its translation: CAIRDLTGAQQYF.

This clonotype was counted a few times. V gene TRBV10-3 combines with J gene TRBJ2-3, with 9 bases fitting TRBD2. The CDR3 is made up of 14 amino acids. The germline V gene has CDR1 ENHRY and CDR2 SYGVKD. V lost 6 bases, J lost 3 bases, and 4 bases stayed unmatched. The CDR3 reads CAIRGLASTDTQYF. The CDR3 nucleotides are TGTGCCATCAGGGGACTAGCTAGTACAGATACGCAGTATTTT.

This clonotype was seen a few times. The V and J genes are TRBV20-1 and TRBJ2-7; a weak D match, TRBD2 (6 bases). This CDR3 has 14 residues. Germline CDR1 DFQATT, CDR2 SNEGSKA (reference sequence). Deletions cut 5 bases from V and 2 bases from J, with 16 bases between. This CDR3 is CSAGGWGGTYEQYF. In nucleotides, the CDR3 is TGCAGTGCTGGGGGGTGGGGCGGGACCTACGAGCAGTACTTC.

This clonotype was observed a handful of times. A read error may explain this, as a much larger clone is one base away. This chain uses TRBV28 with TRBJ2-7, with D perhaps being TRBD1 or TRBD2 (5 bases each). Germline loops: CDR1 MDHEN, CDR2 SYDVKM. V was pared by 4 bases and J by 2 bases, with 9 bases between. CDR3 length: 13 residues. The CDR3 sequence: CASSSGRTYEQYF. The CDR3, as DNA: TGTGCCAGCAGTTCGGGACGGACCTACGAGCAGTACTTC.

The chain links TRBV7-9 to TRBJ2-3, with a tentative D call TRBD2 (6 bases). CDR1 is SEHNR, CDR2 FQNEAQ, per germline (reference sequence). The V and J ends lost 1 base and 9 bases respectively, with 8 bases between them. The CDR3 loop spans 12 amino acids. CDR3 protein: CASSLGDFTQYF. Written as DNA, the CDR3 is TGTGCCAGCAGCTTAGGGGACTTCACGCAGTATTTT.

The chain links TRBV7-9 to TRBJ1-2; D may be TRBD1 (5 bases). The germline V gene has CDR1 SEHNR and CDR2 FQNEAQ (reference sequence). This CDR3 contains 17 residues. V lost 0 bases, J lost 0 bases, and 14 bases lay in between. Here the CDR3 reads CASSLANWVQANYGYTF. CDR3 nucleotides: TGTGCCAGCAGCTTAGCTAATTGGGTACAGGCTAACTATGGCTACACCTTC.

The chain combines TRBV6-2 or TRBV6-3 with TRBJ2-1; D not resolved. The germline V and J ends were trimmed by 6 bases and 12 bases, with 12 bases remaining between them. The CDR3 consists of 11 residues. Germline lookup yields CDR1 MNHEY and CDR2 SVGEGT. CDR3 protein: CASRSGLGQFF. CDR3 sequence (DNA): TGTGCCAGCAGGTCGGGCCTAGGGCAGTTCTTC.

This clonotype was found a few times. The chain is built from TRBV27 and TRBJ2-2, with a weak D call TRBD1 (5 bases). Trimming took off 6 bases at V and 0 bases at J, with 17 bases between the two ends. Germline CDR1 reads MNHEY; CDR2 reads SMNVEV (reference sequence). This CDR3 spans 17 amino acids. CDR3 sequence: CASSPLGVSTNTGELFF. The CDR3 nucleotides read TGTGCCAGCAGCCCCCTAGGGGTCAGTACGAACACCGGGGAGCTGTTTTTT.

The gene calls are TRBV6-2 or TRBV6-3 and TRBJ2-5; 7 bases fit TRBD2. J lost 0 bases, V lost 4 bases, and 11 bases had no gene match. Germline V lookup: CDR1 MNHEY, CDR2 SVGEGT. The CDR3 consists of 17 residues. Here the CDR3 reads CASSWVAGRSHQETQYF. As DNA, the CDR3 is TGTGCCAGCAGTTGGGTTGCCGGGAGGAGCCACCAAGAGACCCAGTACTTC.

This chain uses TRBV5-1 with TRBJ1-2; no definite D call. This CDR3 comprises 15 residues. The germline V and J ends were trimmed by 0 bases and 3 bases, with 12 bases remaining between them. Germline CDR1 and CDR2: SGHRS and YFSETQ. The CDR3 nucleotides read TGCGCCAGCAGCTTGGGGGCCCGGGGAGACTATGGCTACACCTTC. Protein: CASSLGARGDYGYTF.

This clonotype has more than one count but fewer than ten. The chain links TRBV10-3 to TRBJ2-1, with D unclear. Germline V gene lookup returns CDR1 ENHRY and CDR2 SYGVKD. The ends were cut back, 7 bases at V and 0 bases at J, with 7 bases in the middle. The CDR3 length is 13 residues. The CDR3 nucleotides read TGTGCCATCACGGCGAGCTCCTACAATGAGCAGTTCTTC. Amino acid sequence: CAITASSYNEQFF.

The V gene is TRBV23-1, the J gene TRBJ2-1; D unresolved. TRBV23-1 is given ORF status, its function remaining uncertain. This CDR3 is built from 13 residues. V lost 7 bases and J 5 bases, leaving 12 bases between the germline ends. The CDR3 coding sequence is TGCGCCAGCATCTTAACTTTACACAATGAGCAGTTCTTC. Translation: CASILTLHNEQFF.

This clonotype came up a few times. This CDR3 fails to terminate in the conserved phenylalanine or tryptophan, so it likely reflects a read error. The limits of the CDR3 on the DNA are not certain, so only TCRdb's listed CDR3 is given. The V and J genes are TRBV28 and TRBJ1-1; the listed D gene, TRBD1, was not tested against the DNA. CDR1 is MDHEN and CDR2 is SYDVKM in the germline V gene. Inclusive of both ends, the CDR3 amounts to 14 amino acids. The CDR3 here is CASSPGGTRQGLTG.

Only a few counts were recorded for this clonotype. V is TRBV20-1 and J is TRBJ2-1, with D tentatively TRBD1 or TRBD2 (6 bases each). Trimming pared 3 bases from V and 1 base from J, leaving 10 bases between. CDR1 is DFQATT, CDR2 SNEGSKA, per germline (reference sequence). This CDR3 comprises 14 residues. The CDR3 DNA reads as TGCAGTGCTAGGAGGGGGGCGTCCTACAATGAGCAGTTCTTC. This codes for CSARRGASYNEQFF.

This sequence joins TRBV5-1 and TRBJ2-3; 7 positions agree with TRBD1. Germline lookup yields CDR1 SGHRS and CDR2 YFSETQ. This CDR3 has 14 amino acids. Trimming removed 4 bases from V and 3 bases from J; junction bases left unmatched: 5. This chain's CDR3 is CASSKGQITDTQYF. The CDR3 bases are TGCGCCAGCAGCAAGGGACAGATAACAGATACGCAGTATTTT. The full variable domain, rest sourced from reference TRBV5-1 and TRBJ2-3, is KAGVTQTPRYLIKTRGQQVTLSCSPISGHRSVSWYQQTPGQGLQFLFEYFSETQRNKGNFPGRFSGRQFSNSRSEMNVSTLELGDSALYLCASSKGQITDTQYFGPGTRLTVL.

This clonotype was detected a few times. The chain carries TRBV20-1 and TRBJ2-7; 13 positions match TRBD2. This CDR3 is built from 17 residues. The trim removed 0 bases at V and 6 bases at J, leaving 11 bases unmatched. Germline loops: CDR1 DFQATT, CDR2 SNEGSKA (reference sequence). CDR3 nucleotide sequence: TGCAGTGCTAGAGACGCCGGGACTAGCGGGATGTCTGGCGAGCAGTACTTC. Its protein product is CSARDAGTSGMSGEQYF.

The CDR3 sequence is CASRRDRDTEAFF. The CDR3 DNA follows: TGTGCCAGCAGAAGAGACAGGGACACTGAAGCTTTCTTT. The J gene is TRBJ1-1, the V gene TRBV2, with TRBD1 matching over 7 bases. The germline gives CDR1 SNHLY, CDR2 FYNNEI. The CDR3 is 13 residues long. V shed 6 bases, J shed 3 bases, and the junction held 4 bases outside the gene matches.

The rearrangement joins TRBV28 to TRBJ2-7; 9 bases agree with TRBD1. CDR1 is MDHEN, CDR2 SYDVKM, per germline. J lost 5 bases, V lost 7 bases, and 18 bases had no gene match. The CDR3 sequence is 17 residues long. In DNA form, the CDR3 reads TGTGCCAGCAACAACGCGAGGACAGGGGAGGTTATGCACGAGCAGTACTTC. Translated, it gives CASNNARTGEVMHEQYF. Full variable domain (missing parts from reference TRBV28 and TRBJ2-7): DVKVTQSSRYLVKRTGEKVFLECVQDMDHENMFWYRQDPGLGLRLIYFSYDVKMKEKGDIPEGYSVSREKKERFSLILESASTNQTSMYLCASNNARTGEVMHEQYFGPGTRLTVT.

This clonotype turned up a few times. The chain links TRBV30 to TRBJ2-3; no firm D call. The V gene lost 0 bases and the J gene lost 6 bases, with 4 bases spanning the gap. Germline V gene data show CDR1 as GTSNPN and CDR2 as SVGIG (reference sequence). The CDR3 spans 11 residues. The chain's CDR3 is CAWSVGDTQYF. Here the CDR3 DNA reads TGTGCCTGGAGTGTAGGGGATACGCAGTATTTT.

This clonotype was picked up a small number of times. The V call is TRBV20-1, the J call TRBJ2-5; tentative D call: TRBD2 (5 bases). V was cut by 3 bases and J by 3 bases, with 8 bases left in between. Germline V gene lookup returns CDR1 DFQATT and CDR2 SNEGSKA (reference sequence). This CDR3 contains 12 residues. CDR3 loop: CSASMREETQYF. The CDR3 nucleotides are TGCAGTGCTAGCATGCGGGAAGAGACCCAGTACTTC.

This chain uses TRBV7-2 with TRBJ2-4, with TRBD2 as a possible D gene (6 bases). Deletions cut 5 bases from V and 5 bases from J, with 10 bases between. The CDR3 sequence is 13 residues long. CDR1 SGHTA and CDR2 FQGNSA come from the germline V gene. CDR3 protein: CASSLRGENIQYF. The CDR3 DNA reads TGTGCCAGCAGCCTGCGGGGAGAAAACATTCAGTACTTC.

This clonotype showed up just a few times. The chain uses TRBV12-3 or TRBV12-4 and TRBJ2-3, with 7 positions matching TRBD2. CDR3 length: 15 residues. The V segment lost 3 bases and the J segment 2 bases; nucleotides outside the gene matches: 5. In DNA, the CDR3 is TGTGCCAGCAGTTTGATGGGACTACCCACAGATACGCAGTATTTT. It codes for CASSLMGLPTDTQYF.

The chain has TRBV12-3 or TRBV12-4 and TRBJ1-1, with 12 bases identical to TRBD1. This CDR3 spans 15 amino acids. Losses at the gene ends were 1 base for V and 6 bases for J; bases not matched to a gene: 3. CDR3 residues: CASSLGDRGRAEAFF. CDR3 nucleotides: TGTGCCAGCAGTTTAGGGGACAGGGGGCGGGCTGAAGCTTTCTTT.